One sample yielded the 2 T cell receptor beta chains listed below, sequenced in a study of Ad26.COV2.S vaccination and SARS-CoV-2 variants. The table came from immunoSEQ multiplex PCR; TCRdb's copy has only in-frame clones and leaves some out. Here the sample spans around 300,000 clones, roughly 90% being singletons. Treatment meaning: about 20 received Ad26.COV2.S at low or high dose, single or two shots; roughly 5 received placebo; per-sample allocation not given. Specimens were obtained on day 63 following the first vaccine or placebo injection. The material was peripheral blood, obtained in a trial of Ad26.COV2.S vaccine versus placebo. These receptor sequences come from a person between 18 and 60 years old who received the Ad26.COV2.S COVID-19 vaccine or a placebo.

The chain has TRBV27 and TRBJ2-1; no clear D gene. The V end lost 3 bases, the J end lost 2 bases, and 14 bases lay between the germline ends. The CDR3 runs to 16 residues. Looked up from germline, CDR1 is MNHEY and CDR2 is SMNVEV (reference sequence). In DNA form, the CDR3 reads TGTGCCAGCAGTTTTTTCGGCGAGCGTCCCTACAATGAGCAGTTCTTC. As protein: CASSFFGERPYNEQFF.

The CDR3 sequence: CASTGGGAHDGYTF. The CDR3 nucleotides read TGTGCCAGCACTGGAGGGGGGGCACACGATGGCTACACCTTC. The rearrangement joins TRBV5-4 to TRBJ1-2, with D perhaps TRBD1 (6 bases). V lost 6 bases and J lost 6, with 18 bases in between. Germline CDR1 SGHNT, CDR2 YYREEE (reference sequence). This CDR3 region has 14 residues.